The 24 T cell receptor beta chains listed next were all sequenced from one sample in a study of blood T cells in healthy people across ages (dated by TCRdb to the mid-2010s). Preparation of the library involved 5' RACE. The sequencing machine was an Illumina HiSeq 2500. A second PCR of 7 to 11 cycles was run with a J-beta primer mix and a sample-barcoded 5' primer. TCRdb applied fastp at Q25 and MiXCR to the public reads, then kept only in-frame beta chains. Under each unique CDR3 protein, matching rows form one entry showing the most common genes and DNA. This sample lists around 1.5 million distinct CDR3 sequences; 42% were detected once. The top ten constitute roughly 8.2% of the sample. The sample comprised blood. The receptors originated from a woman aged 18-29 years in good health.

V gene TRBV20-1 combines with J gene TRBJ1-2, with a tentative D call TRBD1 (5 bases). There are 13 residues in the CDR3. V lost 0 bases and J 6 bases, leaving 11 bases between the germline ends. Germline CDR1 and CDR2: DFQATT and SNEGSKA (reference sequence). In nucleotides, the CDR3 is TGCAGTGCTAGAGATCCTTGGGGCAATGGCTACACCTTC. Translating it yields CSARDPWGNGYTF.

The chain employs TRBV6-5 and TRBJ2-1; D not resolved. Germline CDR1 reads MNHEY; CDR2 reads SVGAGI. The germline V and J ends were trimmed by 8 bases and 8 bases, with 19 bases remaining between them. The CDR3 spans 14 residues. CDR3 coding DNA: TGTGCCAGCCGGCTGGAGAGCCATGGGGATGAGCAGTTCTTC. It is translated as CASRLESHGDEQFF.

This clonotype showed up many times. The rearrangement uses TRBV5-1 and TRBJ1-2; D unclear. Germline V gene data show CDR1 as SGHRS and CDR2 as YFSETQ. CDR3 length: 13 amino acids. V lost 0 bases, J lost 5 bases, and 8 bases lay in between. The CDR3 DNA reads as TGCGCCAGCAGCTTGGATCCGGATTATGGCTACACCTTC. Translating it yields CASSLDPDYGYTF.

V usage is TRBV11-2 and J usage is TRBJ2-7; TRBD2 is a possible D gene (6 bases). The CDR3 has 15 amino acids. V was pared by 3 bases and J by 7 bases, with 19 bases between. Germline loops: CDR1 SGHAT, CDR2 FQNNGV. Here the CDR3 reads CASSFHSGTFGEQYF. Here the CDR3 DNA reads TGTGCCAGCAGCTTTCATAGCGGTACGTTCGGTGAGCAGTACTTC.

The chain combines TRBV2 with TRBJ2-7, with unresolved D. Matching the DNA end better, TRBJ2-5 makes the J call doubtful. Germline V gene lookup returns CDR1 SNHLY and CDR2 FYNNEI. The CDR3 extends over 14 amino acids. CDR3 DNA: TGTGCCAGCATGGGAAGAGCCGGTATCGTGACCCAGTACTTC. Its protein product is CASMGRAGIVTQYF.

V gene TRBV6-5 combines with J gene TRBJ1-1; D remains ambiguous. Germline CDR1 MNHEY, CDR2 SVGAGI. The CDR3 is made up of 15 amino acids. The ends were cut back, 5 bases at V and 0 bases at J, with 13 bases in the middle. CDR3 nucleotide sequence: TGTGCCAGCAGTCCCCTGGGGTACATGAACACTGAAGCTTTCTTT. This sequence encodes CASSPLGYMNTEAFF.

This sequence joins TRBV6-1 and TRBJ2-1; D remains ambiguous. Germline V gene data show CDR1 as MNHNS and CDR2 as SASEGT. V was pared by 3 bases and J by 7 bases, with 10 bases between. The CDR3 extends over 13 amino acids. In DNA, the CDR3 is TGTGCCAGCAGTGATTTGTTCGGGAATGAGCAGTTCTTC. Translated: CASSDLFGNEQFF.

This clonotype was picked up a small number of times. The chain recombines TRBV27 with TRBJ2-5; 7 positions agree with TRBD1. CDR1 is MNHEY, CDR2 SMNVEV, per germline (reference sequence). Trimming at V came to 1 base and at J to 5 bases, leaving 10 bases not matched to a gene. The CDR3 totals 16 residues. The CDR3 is CASSLFGDSWRETQYF. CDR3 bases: TGTGCCAGCAGTTTATTCGGGGACAGCTGGCGGGAGACCCAGTACTTC.

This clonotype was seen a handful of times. In DNA, the CDR3 is TGCGCCAGCAGCCAAGAAAGTGATCGGCCTCTCAGCGATGAGCAGTTCTTC. Its protein product is CASSQESDRPLSDEQFF. The chain links TRBV4-1 to TRBJ2-1; D is unresolved. Trimming removed 0 bases from V and 8 bases from J, with 20 bases in between. This CDR3 is built from 17 residues. Per the germline V gene, CDR1 is MGHRA and CDR2 is YSYEKL.

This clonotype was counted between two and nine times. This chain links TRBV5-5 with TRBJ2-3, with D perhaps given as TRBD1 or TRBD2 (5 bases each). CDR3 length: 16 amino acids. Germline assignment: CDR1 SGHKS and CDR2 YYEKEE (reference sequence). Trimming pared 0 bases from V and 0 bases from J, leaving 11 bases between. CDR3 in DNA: TGTGCCAGCAGCTTGGCGGGGACCCCTAGCACAGATACGCAGTATTTT. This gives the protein CASSLAGTPSTDTQYF. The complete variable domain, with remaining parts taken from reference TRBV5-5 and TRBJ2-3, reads DAGVTQSPTHLIKTRGQQVTLRCSPISGHKSVSWYQQVLGQGPQFIFQYYEKEERGRGNFPDRFSARQFPNYSSELNVNALLLGDSALYLCASSLAGTPSTDTQYFGPGTRLTVL.

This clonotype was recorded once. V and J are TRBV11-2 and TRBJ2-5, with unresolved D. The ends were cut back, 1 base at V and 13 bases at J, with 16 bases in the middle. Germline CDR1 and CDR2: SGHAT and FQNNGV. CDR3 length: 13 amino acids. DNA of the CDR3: TGTGCCAGCAGCTTAGGATCGTCACCTATTGTGTACTTC. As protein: CASSLGSSPIVYF.

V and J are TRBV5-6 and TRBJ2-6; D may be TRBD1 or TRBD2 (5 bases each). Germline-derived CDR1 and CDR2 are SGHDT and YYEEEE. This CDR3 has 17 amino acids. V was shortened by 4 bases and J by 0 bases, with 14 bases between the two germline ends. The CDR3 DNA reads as TGTGCCAGCAGCCTCTACCGTGGGGGCTCTGGGGCCAACGTCCTGACTTTC. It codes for CASSLYRGGSGANVLTF.

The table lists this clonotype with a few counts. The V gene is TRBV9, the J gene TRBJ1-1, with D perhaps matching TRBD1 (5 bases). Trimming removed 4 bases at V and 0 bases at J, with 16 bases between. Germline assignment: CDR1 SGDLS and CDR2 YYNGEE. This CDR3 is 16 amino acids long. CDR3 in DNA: TGTGCCAGCAGCCCCCGGGACTTGTCCTTGAACACTGAAGCTTTCTTT. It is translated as CASSPRDLSLNTEAFF.

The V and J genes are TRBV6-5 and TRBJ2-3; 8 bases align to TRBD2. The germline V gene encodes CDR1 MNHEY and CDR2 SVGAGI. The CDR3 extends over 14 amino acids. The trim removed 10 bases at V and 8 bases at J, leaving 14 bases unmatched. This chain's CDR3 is CATAGGSRFGTQYF. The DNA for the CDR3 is TGTGCCACCGCGGGGGGCTCACGGTTCGGTACGCAGTATTTT.

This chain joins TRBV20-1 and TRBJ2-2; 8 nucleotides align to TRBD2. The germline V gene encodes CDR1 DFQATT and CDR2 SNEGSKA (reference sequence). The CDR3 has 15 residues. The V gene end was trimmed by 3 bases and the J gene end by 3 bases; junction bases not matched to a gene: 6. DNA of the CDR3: TGCAGTGCTAGTGAAGCGGGGGTCTACACCGGGGAGCTGTTTTTT. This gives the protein CSASEAGVYTGELFF.

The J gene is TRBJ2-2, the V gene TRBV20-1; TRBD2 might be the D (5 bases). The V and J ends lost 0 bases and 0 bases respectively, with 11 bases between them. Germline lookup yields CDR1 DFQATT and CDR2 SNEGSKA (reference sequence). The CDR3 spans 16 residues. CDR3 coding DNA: TGCAGTGCTAGAGATAGGAGCGGAGCGAACACCGGGGAGCTGTTTTTT. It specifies CSARDRSGANTGELFF.

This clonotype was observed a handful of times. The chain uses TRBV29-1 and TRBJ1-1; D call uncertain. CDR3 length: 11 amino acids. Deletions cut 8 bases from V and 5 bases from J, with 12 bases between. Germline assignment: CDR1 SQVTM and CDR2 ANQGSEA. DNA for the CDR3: TGCAGCTCAGGAGGTGGGACTGAAGCTTTCTTT. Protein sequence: CSSGGGTEAFF. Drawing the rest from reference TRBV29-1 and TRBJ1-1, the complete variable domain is SAVISQKPSRDICQRGTSLTIQCQVDSQVTMMFWYRQQPGQSLTLIATANQGSEATYESGFVIDKFPISRPNLTFSTLTVSNMSPEDSSIYLCSSGGGTEAFFGQGTRLTVV.

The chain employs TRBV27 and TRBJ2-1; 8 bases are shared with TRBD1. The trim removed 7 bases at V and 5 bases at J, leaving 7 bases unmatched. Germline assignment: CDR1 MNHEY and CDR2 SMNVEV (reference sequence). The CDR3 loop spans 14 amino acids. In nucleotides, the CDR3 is TGTGCCAGCAATAGACAGGGGACTGACAATGAGCAGTTCTTC. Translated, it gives CASNRQGTDNEQFF.

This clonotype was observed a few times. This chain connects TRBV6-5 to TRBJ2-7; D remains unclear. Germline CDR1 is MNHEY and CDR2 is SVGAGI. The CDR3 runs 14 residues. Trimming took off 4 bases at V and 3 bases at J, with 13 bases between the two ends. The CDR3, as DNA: TGTGCCAGCAGTTCTTCTATGGCCATCTACGAGCAGTACTTC. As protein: CASSSSMAIYEQYF.

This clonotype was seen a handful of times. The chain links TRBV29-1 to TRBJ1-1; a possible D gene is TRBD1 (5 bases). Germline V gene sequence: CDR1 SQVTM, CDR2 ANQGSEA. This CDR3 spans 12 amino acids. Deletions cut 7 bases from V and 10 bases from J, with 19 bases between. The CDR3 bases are TGCAGCGCCAATCGACAAGGGGAGGGAGCTTTCTTT. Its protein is CSANRQGEGAFF.

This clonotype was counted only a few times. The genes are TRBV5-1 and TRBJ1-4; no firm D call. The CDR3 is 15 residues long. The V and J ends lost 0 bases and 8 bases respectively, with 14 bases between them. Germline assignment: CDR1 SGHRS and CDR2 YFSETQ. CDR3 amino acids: CASSLEARAREKLFF. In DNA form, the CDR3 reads TGCGCCAGCAGCTTGGAAGCCCGAGCGCGGGAAAAACTGTTTTTT.

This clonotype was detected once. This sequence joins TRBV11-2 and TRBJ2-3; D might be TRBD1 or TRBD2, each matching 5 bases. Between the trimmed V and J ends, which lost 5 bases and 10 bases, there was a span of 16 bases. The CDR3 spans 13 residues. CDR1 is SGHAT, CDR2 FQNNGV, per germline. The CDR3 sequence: CASSPSHRGPQYF. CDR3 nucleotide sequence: TGTGCCAGCAGCCCCTCGCATCGGGGCCCGCAGTATTTT.

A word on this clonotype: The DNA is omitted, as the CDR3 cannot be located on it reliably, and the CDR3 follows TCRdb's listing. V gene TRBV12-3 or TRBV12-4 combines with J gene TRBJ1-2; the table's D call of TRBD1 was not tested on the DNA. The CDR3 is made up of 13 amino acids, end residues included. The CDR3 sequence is CATGTASNYGCTF.

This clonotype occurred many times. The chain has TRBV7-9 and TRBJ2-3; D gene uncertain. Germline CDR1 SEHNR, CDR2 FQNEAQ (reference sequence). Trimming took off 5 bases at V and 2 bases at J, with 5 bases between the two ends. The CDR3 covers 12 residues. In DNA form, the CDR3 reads TGTGCCAGCAGCCCTACCACAGATACGCAGTATTTT. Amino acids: CASSPTTDTQYF.